This T cell receptor beta chain came from a study of blood T cell repertoires in COVID-19. About the research overall: Material from acute and convalescent COVID-19 was sourced from the United States, Italy and Spain. The cDNA or gDNA used as material had been derived from T cells, B-cell-depleted T cells, or PBMCs.

In the authors' methods: Reference gene primer amplification yielded estimated nucleated cell counts. TCRdb's table, derived via immunoSEQ multiplex PCR, lists solely in-frame clones and lacks some. D and trimming come from the DNA, and the V and J calls and clone size come from that table. The sample shows under 250,000 clones, approximately 81% of them seen only once. The sequence was obtained from a woman of 80 years or more with acute or convalescent COVID-19. Input material: peripheral blood.

The CDR3 bases are TGTGCCAGCAGCTCAGGTGGTGGCTACACCTTC. Translation: CASSSGGGYTF. The gene calls are TRBV9 and TRBJ1-2; D is unclear. V was shortened by 4 bases and J by 7 bases, with 8 bases between the two germline ends. The CDR3 is made up of 11 amino acids. The germline CDR1 and CDR2 sequences are SGDLS and YYNGEE.